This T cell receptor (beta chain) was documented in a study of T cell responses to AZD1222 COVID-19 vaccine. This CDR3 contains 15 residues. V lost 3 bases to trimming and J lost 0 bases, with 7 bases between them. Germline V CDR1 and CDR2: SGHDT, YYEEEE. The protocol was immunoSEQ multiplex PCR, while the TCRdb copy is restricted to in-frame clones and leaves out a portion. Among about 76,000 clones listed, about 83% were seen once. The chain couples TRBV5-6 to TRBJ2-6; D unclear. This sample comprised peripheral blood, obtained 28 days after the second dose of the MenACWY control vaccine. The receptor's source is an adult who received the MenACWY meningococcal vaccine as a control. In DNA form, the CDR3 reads TGTGCCAGCAGCTCGTTTGGCTCTGGGGCCAACGTCCTGACTTTC. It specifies CASSSFGSGANVLTF.